The clone carrying this T cell receptor (beta chain) was counted many times. The data stem from a study of T-cell reconstitution after alpha-beta-depleted transplantation in children. Preparing the TCRbeta library involved the use of unique molecular identifiers. MiXCR was run by TCRdb on the PCR reads, yielding one entry per CDR3 protein. This table has 420,000 or so distinct CDR3 sequences, about a tenth appearing once. The sequence derives from a human donor who donated a stem cell graft to a child with acute myeloid leukemia. This material consisted of PBMCs from the stem cell graft donor, taken from the stem cell graft.

This CDR3 reads CASSVDGRAPGELFF. The CDR3 nucleotides are TGTGCCAGCAGCGTAGACGGGAGGGCCCCCGGGGAGCTGTTTTTT. This rearrangement joins TRBV9 to TRBJ2-2; TRBD2 agrees at 8 bases. The junction had 4 bases not matched to a gene; V was cut back by 0 bases and J by 6 bases. The CDR3 extends over 15 amino acids. Germline CDR1 SGDLS, CDR2 YYNGEE.